A single sample gave rise to the 30 T cell receptor beta chains below, sequenced in a study of early T cells in non-severe SARS-CoV-2 infection. In TCRdb, the 5' RACE reads were re-called with MiXCR into one record per CDR3 protein. The sample shows over 45,000 distinct CDR3 sequences, roughly 10% of them seen only once. The specimen sequenced was whole blood. These receptors were taken from an adult who was a healthcare worker with PCR-confirmed SARS-CoV-2 infection or an uninfected control (not recorded which).

This clonotype was counted at least ten times. The chain joins TRBV20-1 to TRBJ2-1, with 8 bases matching TRBD2. CDR3 length equals 14 residues. Unmatched junction bases numbered 7, after V lost 3 bases and J lost 6 bases. Looked up from germline, CDR1 is DFQATT and CDR2 is SNEGSKA (reference sequence). In DNA form, the CDR3 reads TGCAGTGCTAGGGGGGGACTAGGGACCAATGAGCAGTTCTTC. Protein product: CSARGGLGTNEQFF.

This clonotype was seen at least ten times. This chain uses TRBV20-1 with TRBJ1-4, with D possibly being TRBD1 (5 bases). With 0 bases removed from V and 8 bases from J, the gap between germline ends came to 13 bases. The CDR3 is made up of 14 amino acids. Germline V gives CDR1 DFQATT, CDR2 SNEGSKA (reference sequence). The CDR3 sequence: CSARDSQGREKLFF. DNA for the CDR3: TGCAGTGCTAGAGATTCCCAGGGACGGGAAAAACTGTTTTTT.

This clonotype has a count of ten or more. The J gene is TRBJ2-1, the V gene TRBV25-1, with D possibly TRBD2 on 6 matching bases. Deletions cut 4 bases from V and 5 bases from J, with 12 bases between. Germline lookup yields CDR1 MGHDK and CDR2 SYGVNS. The CDR3 sequence is 14 residues long. CDR3 residues: CASSVGGANNEQFF. CDR3 in DNA: TGTGCCAGCAGTGTTGGCGGGGCTAACAATGAGCAGTTCTTC.

This chain links TRBV20-1 with TRBJ2-3, with TRBD2 matching over 12 bases. Germline lookup yields CDR1 DFQATT and CDR2 SNEGSKA (reference sequence). This CDR3 has 13 amino acids. Losses at the gene ends were 6 bases for V and 8 bases for J; bases not matched to a gene: 6. The CDR3 loop is CSARLAGEGTQYF. In nucleotides, the CDR3 is TGCAGTGCAAGACTAGCGGGAGAGGGTACGCAGTATTTT.

The CDR3 DNA is TGTGCCAGCAGTGACGGCAGATATGGCTACACCTTC. Amino acids: CASSDGRYGYTF. The rearrangement links TRBV25-1 to TRBJ1-2; no clear D. The V end was cut by 3 bases, the J end by 5 bases, with 7 bases between. CDR1 is MGHDK and CDR2 is SYGVNS in the germline V gene. The CDR3 spans 12 residues.

In this sample, this clonotype turned up a few times. The genes are TRBV3-1 and TRBJ2-1, with 9 bases fitting TRBD1. The trim removed 5 bases at V and 7 bases at J, leaving 6 bases unmatched. CDR3 length: 14 amino acids. The V gene's germline CDR1 is LGHDT and CDR2 YNNKEL (reference sequence). The CDR3: CASSRLTGGNEQFF. DNA of the CDR3: TGTGCCAGCAGCAGATTGACAGGGGGAAATGAGCAGTTCTTC.

This clonotype was counted a few times. The CDR3 DNA follows: TGTGCCAGCAGTGAAGGGCTAGCTGTTAAAGGAGATACGCAGTATTTT. Protein sequence: CASSEGLAVKGDTQYF. This chain uses TRBV2 with TRBJ2-3; the D gene is possibly TRBD2 (5 bases). The CDR3 contains 16 residues. CDR1 is SNHLY and CDR2 is FYNNEI in the germline V gene. V shed 1 base and J shed 5 bases, with 16 bases lying between them.

In its sample, this clonotype was seen a few times. The chain uses TRBV30 and TRBJ2-7; the D gene is possibly TRBD1 (6 bases). V dropped 4 bases and J dropped 2 bases, with 12 bases sitting between them. CDR3 length equals 13 residues. The germline V gene has CDR1 GTSNPN and CDR2 SVGIG (reference sequence). The CDR3 coding sequence is TGTGCCTGGAACCAGGGGACCGCCTACGAGCAGTACTTC. It is translated as CAWNQGTAYEQYF.

This clonotype occurred many times. V is TRBV5-1 and J is TRBJ2-7; D is undetermined. Deletions cut 6 bases from V and 3 bases from J, with 13 bases between. Looked up from germline, CDR1 is SGHRS and CDR2 is YFSETQ. The CDR3 length is 13 residues. CDR3 in DNA: TGCGCCAGCATGCTTAGTACGGGCTACGAGCAGTACTTC. Translated: CASMLSTGYEQYF. The complete variable domain, with remaining parts taken from reference TRBV5-1 and TRBJ2-7, reads KAGVTQTPRYLIKTRGQQVTLSCSPISGHRSVSWYQQTPGQGLQFLFEYFSETQRNKGNFPGRFSGRQFSNSRSEMNVSTLELGDSALYLCASMLSTGYEQYFGPGTRLTVT.

At least ten counts were recorded for this clonotype. The chain combines TRBV25-1 with TRBJ1-2; D possibly corresponds to TRBD1 (5 bases). The germline V gene encodes CDR1 MGHDK and CDR2 SYGVNS. This CDR3 region has 16 residues. Trimming cost V 4 bases and J 0 bases, with 15 bases left between them. As DNA, the CDR3 is TGTGCCAGCAGTGTAGGCGGGGGAGCCTCTAACTATGGCTACACCTTC. Translation gives CASSVGGGASNYGYTF.

This clonotype was picked up many times. Written as DNA, the CDR3 is TGTGCCAGCACCCCACTAGCGGGAGTTATTGATGAGCAGTTCTTC. Encoded protein: CASTPLAGVIDEQFF. The chain uses TRBV18 and TRBJ2-1; TRBD2 aligns across 11 bases. Germline CDR1 reads KGHSH; CDR2 reads LQKENI. J was trimmed by 8 bases and V by 8 bases; bases with no gene match: 11. There are 15 residues in the CDR3.

This clonotype was seen only a few times. This sequence joins TRBV11-3 and TRBJ2-4; 7 bases fit TRBD1. From germline, CDR1 is SGHNT and CDR2 YENEEA. The CDR3 runs 15 residues. V was pared by 1 base and J by 3 bases, with 3 bases of the junction left unmatched. The CDR3 nucleotides read TGTGCCAGCAGCTTAGGACAGGGTGACAAAAACATTCAGTACTTC. This encodes CASSLGQGDKNIQYF.

As for this clonotype: A single base separates this from a much larger clone, so it may be a read error. The chain employs TRBV6-6 and TRBJ1-4; D remains ambiguous. Germline V gene sequence: CDR1 MNHNY, CDR2 SVGAGI (reference sequence). The ends were cut back, 1 base at V and 9 bases at J, with 9 bases in the middle. The CDR3 spans 13 residues. The DNA of the CDR3 is TGTGCCAGCAGTTACTACGTGACCAAAAAACTGTTTTTT. It encodes CASSYYVTKKLFF.

This sequence joins TRBV3-1 and TRBJ2-2; TRBD2 aligns across 11 bases. Germline loops: CDR1 LGHDT, CDR2 YNNKEL (reference sequence). Unmatched junction bases numbered 11, after V lost 1 base and J lost 4 bases. This CDR3 is 19 amino acids long. In nucleotides, the CDR3 is TGTGCCAGCAGCCAAGGTCGTCTAGCGGGAGGTATAGGCACCGGGGAGCTGTTTTTT. This encodes CASSQGRLAGGIGTGELFF. The full variable domain, completed using reference TRBV3-1 and TRBJ2-2, is DTAVSQTPKYLVTQMGNDKSIKCEQNLGHDTMYWYKQDSKKFLKIMFSYNNKELIINETVPNRFSPKSPDKAHLNLHINSLELGDSAVYFCASSQGRLAGGIGTGELFFGEGSRLTVL.

This chain links TRBV7-9 with TRBJ2-5, with 9 bases matching TRBD1. V dropped 3 bases and J dropped 4; count of bases not matched to a gene: 6. CDR3 length: 15 residues. Germline CDR1 and CDR2: SEHNR and FQNEAQ (reference sequence). The CDR3 protein is CASSFLQGARETQYF. The DNA for the CDR3 is TGTGCCAGCAGCTTCCTACAGGGGGCACGAGAGACCCAGTACTTC.

As concerns this clonotype: This sequence may be a read error, since a much larger clone differs from it by one base. V usage is TRBV11-2 and J usage is TRBJ2-7; D gene unclear. Germline V gene lookup returns CDR1 SGHAT and CDR2 FQNNGV. The CDR3 has 13 amino acids. Trimming pared 0 bases from V and 9 bases from J, leaving 12 bases between. CDR3 DNA: TGTGCCAGCAGCTTAGATCGGGCGAGAGTGCAGTACTTC. It translates to CASSLDRARVQYF.

The V call is TRBV7-9, the J call TRBJ2-1, with D uncertain. Germline CDR1 SEHNR, CDR2 FQNEAQ (reference sequence). V lost 5 bases to trimming and J lost 4 bases, with 9 bases between them. The CDR3 loop spans 13 amino acids. DNA for the CDR3: TGTGCCAGCAGCGAAGACCCTTACAATGAGCAGTTCTTC. Its translation is CASSEDPYNEQFF.

This clonotype was seen repeatedly, ten times or more. The CDR3 sequence is CASSLESAPSGSWYEQYF. CDR3 in DNA: TGTGCCAGCAGCTTAGAATCGGCGCCTAGCGGGAGTTGGTACGAGCAGTACTTC. The gene calls are TRBV7-2 and TRBJ2-7; 10 bases fit TRBD2. The length of the CDR3 is 18 residues. The germline V gene encodes CDR1 SGHTA and CDR2 FQGNSA. V lost 1 base and J lost 4; bases outside the gene matches: 13.

This clonotype was picked up many times. The chain has TRBV11-2 and TRBJ2-7, with D uncertain. The CDR3 is 12 amino acids. Germline assignment: CDR1 SGHAT and CDR2 FQNNGV. The V and J ends lost 0 bases and 5 bases respectively, with 5 bases between them. CDR3 DNA sequence: TGTGCCAGCAGCTTAGATCGCCACGAGCAGTACTTC. Translation: CASSLDRHEQYF.

This clonotype appeared a few times. This rearrangement joins TRBV29-1 to TRBJ2-5; tentatively, D is TRBD2 (5 bases). Per germline, CDR1 SQVTM and CDR2 ANQGSEA. Trimming stripped 3 bases from V and 4 bases from J, with 9 bases between. The CDR3 loop spans 12 amino acids. The CDR3 coding sequence is TGCAGCGTTGAGCTGGGAGCAGAGACCCAGTACTTC. It yields the protein CSVELGAETQYF.

The gene calls are TRBV5-4 and TRBJ2-5; D is perhaps TRBD2 (7 bases). Deletions cut 6 bases from V and 2 bases from J, with 17 bases between. Germline CDR1 is SGHNT and CDR2 is YYREEE (reference sequence). This CDR3 is built from 15 residues. The CDR3 DNA reads TGTGCCAGCACCTGGGGGGGCGAAGGACAAGAGACCCAGTACTTC. Residues: CASTWGGEGQETQYF.

The chain is built from TRBV27 and TRBJ1-4; the D is unclear. CDR1 and CDR2 from the germline V gene are MNHEY and SMNVEV (reference sequence). The V gene lost 2 bases and the J gene lost 6 bases, with 13 bases spanning the gap. CDR3 length: 15 amino acids. Here the CDR3 DNA reads TGTGCCAGCAGTTTAAAGACGGGCGGTCATGAAAAACTGTTTTTT. Encoded protein: CASSLKTGGHEKLFF.

This clonotype was detected only a few times. The V call is TRBV18, the J call TRBJ2-1, with D hard to call. V dropped 4 bases and J dropped 0 bases, with 13 bases sitting between them. Germline V gene lookup returns CDR1 KGHSH and CDR2 LQKENI. The CDR3 consists of 16 residues. CDR3 nucleotide sequence: TGTGCCAGCTCACGTACGGGCCCGAGCTCCTACAATGAGCAGTTCTTC. Protein sequence: CASSRTGPSSYNEQFF.

The chain joins TRBV11-2 to TRBJ2-1; tentatively, D is TRBD1 (6 bases). Germline V gives CDR1 SGHAT, CDR2 FQNNGV. The length of the CDR3 is 15 residues. V was cut by 5 bases and J by 3 bases, with 14 bases left in between. The CDR3: CASSTGTPYYNEQFF. The CDR3 coding sequence is TGTGCCAGCAGCACCGGGACACCCTACTACAATGAGCAGTTCTTC.

This clonotype was counted between two and nine times. The rearrangement links TRBV4-2 to TRBJ2-1; 10 positions match TRBD2. With 4 bases clipped from V and 4 bases from J, the junction kept 13 bases outside the gene matches. Germline V lookup: CDR1 LGHNA, CDR2 YNFKEQ. The CDR3 has 18 residues. CDR3 residues: CASSRSSILAGTYNEQFF. As DNA, the CDR3 is TGTGCCAGCAGCCGTTCGAGTATACTAGCGGGAACTTACAATGAGCAGTTCTTC.

This chain links TRBV7-2 with TRBJ2-7; 7 nucleotides agree with TRBD2. With 1 base clipped from V and 3 bases from J, the junction kept 3 bases outside the gene matches. Looked up from germline, CDR1 is SGHTA and CDR2 is FQGNSA. There are 14 residues in the CDR3. In DNA, the CDR3 is TGTGCCAGCAGCTTAGGCCCGGGGGGCTACGAGCAGTACTTC. As protein: CASSLGPGGYEQYF.

Only a few counts were recorded for this clonotype. This chain uses TRBV29-1 with TRBJ2-1; D remains unclear. Germline CDR1 is SQVTM and CDR2 is ANQGSEA. V dropped 4 bases and J dropped 5 bases, with 15 bases sitting between them. The CDR3 runs 14 residues. CDR3 DNA: TGCAGCGTTGCCGCACTAACCCCCGACAATGAGCAGTTCTTC. Residues: CSVAALTPDNEQFF.

This clonotype was seen repeatedly, ten times or more. This chain connects TRBV18 to TRBJ1-6; possibly TRBD1 for D (6 bases). Germline CDR1 KGHSH, CDR2 LQKENI. This CDR3 region has 13 residues. Trimming left V 5 bases short and J 7 bases short, with 9 bases between. The CDR3: CASSAGANSPLHF. The DNA of the CDR3 is TGTGCCAGCTCAGCAGGGGCCAATTCACCCCTCCACTTT.

V usage is TRBV12-3 or TRBV12-4 and J usage is TRBJ2-2; 7 nucleotides agree with TRBD2. V lost 5 bases, J lost 1 base, and 4 bases stayed unmatched. This CDR3 spans 15 amino acids. CDR3 loop: CASSLKRGNTGELFF. Written as DNA, the CDR3 is TGTGCCAGCAGTCTTAAGCGGGGGAACACCGGGGAGCTGTTTTTT.

There are a few counts of this clonotype. This chain links TRBV24-1 with TRBJ2-1; TRBD1 is a possible D gene (6 bases). Germline loops: CDR1 KGHDR, CDR2 SFDVKD. Trimming stripped 4 bases from V and 2 bases from J, with 14 bases between. The CDR3 contains 16 residues. CDR3 loop: CATSEMAQGPYNEQFF. CDR3 nucleotide sequence: TGTGCCACCAGTGAAATGGCCCAGGGGCCCTACAATGAGCAGTTCTTC.